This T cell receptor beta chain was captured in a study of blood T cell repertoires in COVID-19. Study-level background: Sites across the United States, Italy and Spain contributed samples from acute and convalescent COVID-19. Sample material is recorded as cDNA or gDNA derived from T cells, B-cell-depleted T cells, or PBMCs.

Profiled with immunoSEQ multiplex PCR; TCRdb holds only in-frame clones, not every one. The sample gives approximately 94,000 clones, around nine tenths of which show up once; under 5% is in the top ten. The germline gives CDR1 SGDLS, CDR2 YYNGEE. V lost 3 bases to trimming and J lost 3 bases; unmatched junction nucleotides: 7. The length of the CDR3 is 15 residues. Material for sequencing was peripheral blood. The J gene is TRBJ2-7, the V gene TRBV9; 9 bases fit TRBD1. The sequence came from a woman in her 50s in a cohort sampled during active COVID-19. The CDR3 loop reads CASSDGTGPFYEQYF. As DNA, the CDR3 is TGTGCCAGCAGCGACGGGACAGGGCCTTTCTACGAGCAGTACTTC.